Shown below are 13 T cell receptor beta chains from a single sample sequenced in a study of cytomegalovirus exposure and HLA in healthy donors. Primers included in the PCR were 60 Vbeta and 13 Jbeta primers. The repertoire was sequenced with immunoSEQ multiplex PCR; TCRdb's copy has only in-frame clones and lacks some. Counted here are just over 150,000 clones, about three quarters occurring once; the ten biggest clones make up roughly 2%. Source material: PBMCs. These receptors were taken from a female donor in good health and CMV-seronegative.

This chain links TRBV7-3 with TRBJ2-2, with 8 nucleotides matching TRBD2. Looked up from germline, CDR1 is SGHTA and CDR2 is FQGTGA. Trimming took 5 bases from V and 7 from J; bases not matched to a gene: 3. The CDR3 covers 13 residues. The CDR3 region is CASSVTSDGELFF. CDR3 bases: TGTGCCAGCAGCGTGACTAGCGACGGGGAGCTGTTTTTT. The full variable domain, its missing parts supplied by reference TRBV7-3 and TRBJ2-2, is GAGVSQTPSNKVTEKGKYVELRCDPISGHTALYWYRQSLGQGPEFLIYFQGTGAADDSGLPNDRFFAVRPEGSVSTLKIQRTERGDSAVYLCASSVTSDGELFFGEGSRLTVL.

The chain employs TRBV7-9 and TRBJ2-7; no clear D gene. Per the germline V gene, CDR1 is SEHNR and CDR2 is FQNEAQ (reference sequence). Between the trimmed V and J ends, which lost 1 base and 0 bases, there was a span of 7 bases. The CDR3 is 14 residues long. CDR3 region: CASSLDAVSYEQYF. The CDR3 coding sequence is TGTGCCAGCAGCTTAGATGCGGTCTCCTACGAGCAGTACTTC.

V and J are TRBV7-2 and TRBJ2-3, with a weak D call TRBD1 (6 bases). The V gene lost 5 bases and the J gene lost 7 bases, with 19 bases spanning the gap. Germline lookup yields CDR1 SGHTA and CDR2 FQGNSA. This CDR3 is 15 amino acids long. The CDR3 spells CASSPFRGYGNTQYF. As DNA, the CDR3 is TGTGCCAGCAGCCCCTTTAGGGGGTATGGAAATACGCAGTATTTT.

The rearrangement joins TRBV7-9 to TRBJ2-7, with 12 bases aligning to TRBD2. The CDR3 loop spans 17 amino acids. In germline, CDR1 is SEHNR, CDR2 FQNEAQ (reference sequence). Germline trimming cut 2 bases from V and 3 bases from J; bases unmatched to any gene: 8. The CDR3 spells CASSLWASGGAFYEQYF. The CDR3 DNA follows: TGTGCCAGCAGCTTATGGGCTAGCGGGGGGGCCTTCTACGAGCAGTACTTC.

J is TRBJ1-2 and V is TRBV27, with 7 bases fitting TRBD1. V gave up 3 bases and J gave up 3 bases; unmatched junction bases: 10. Germline loops: CDR1 MNHEY, CDR2 SMNVEV (reference sequence). The length of the CDR3 is 16 residues. CDR3 nucleotides: TGTGCCAGCAGTTTCGCCGGGACAGCTCAATACTATGGCTACACCTTC. It specifies CASSFAGTAQYYGYTF.

The chain carries TRBV2 and TRBJ1-2; 8 nucleotides match TRBD1. CDR3 length equals 13 residues. Germline CDR1 SNHLY, CDR2 FYNNEI. V lost 8 bases, J lost 7 bases, and 9 bases stayed unmatched. The CDR3 protein is CASQLTGGGGYTF. As DNA, the CDR3 is TGTGCCAGCCAGCTTACAGGGGGTGGTGGCTACACCTTC.

V usage is TRBV7-9 and J usage is TRBJ1-1; possible D gene TRBD1, 5 bases. Germline loops: CDR1 SEHNR, CDR2 FQNEAQ (reference sequence). Trimming removed 3 bases from V and 4 bases from J, with 12 bases in between. CDR3 length: 14 amino acids. CDR3 in DNA: TGTGCCAGCAGCTTGGAAGGGGCTTTCACTGAAGCTTTCTTT. Its translation: CASSLEGAFTEAFF.

This clone has only a few counts. V and J are TRBV2 and TRBJ1-1, with D perhaps TRBD1 (6 bases). Trimming stripped 5 bases from V and 8 bases from J, with 12 bases between. The germline CDR1 and CDR2 sequences are SNHLY and FYNNEI. The CDR3 totals 12 residues. CDR3 loop: CASSPDSQEAFF. The CDR3 bases are TGTGCCAGCAGTCCGGACAGCCAGGAAGCTTTCTTT.

V gene TRBV20-1 combines with J gene TRBJ1-1; no reliable D call. Germline values: CDR1 DFQATT, CDR2 SNEGSKA (reference sequence). There are 11 residues in the CDR3. V lost 3 bases and J lost 3, with 5 bases in between. The CDR3 spells CSARQDTEAFF. In nucleotides, the CDR3 is TGCAGTGCTAGGCAGGACACTGAAGCTTTCTTT.

The V gene is TRBV29-1, the J gene TRBJ2-2; 11 nucleotides align to TRBD2. The germline CDR1 and CDR2 sequences are SQVTM and ANQGSEA. This CDR3 comprises 15 residues. V was pared by 3 bases and J by 4 bases, with 4 bases of the junction left unmatched. CDR3 sequence: CSVEVAGGPTGELFF. CDR3 nucleotide sequence: TGCAGCGTTGAGGTAGCGGGAGGGCCCACCGGGGAGCTGTTTTTT.

The chain has TRBV5-5 and TRBJ2-2; no clear D gene. The CDR3 is 15 amino acids. V shed 1 base and J shed 3 bases, with 10 bases lying between them. Germline V gene lookup returns CDR1 SGHKS and CDR2 YYEKEE (reference sequence). The CDR3 sequence is CASSLPPTDTGELFF. The CDR3 nucleotides read TGTGCCAGCAGCTTGCCCCCGACTGACACCGGGGAGCTGTTTTTT.

The chain carries TRBV6-1 and TRBJ1-2, with TRBD1 as a possible D gene (6 bases). The CDR3 runs 14 residues. The V gene lost 6 bases and the J gene lost 6 bases, with 17 bases spanning the gap. The germline V gene encodes CDR1 MNHNS and CDR2 SASEGT. The CDR3 sequence is CASRPTGTKNGYTF. CDR3 nucleotides: TGTGCCAGCAGGCCGACCGGGACAAAGAATGGCTACACCTTC.

This clone has only a few counts. The V and J genes are TRBV5-1 and TRBJ2-3, with D possibly being TRBD1 (5 bases). Germline lookup yields CDR1 SGHRS and CDR2 YFSETQ. CDR3 length equals 14 residues. V gave up 5 bases and J gave up 0 bases, with 10 bases separating them. The CDR3 is CASRQVSSTDTQYF. The CDR3 DNA is TGCGCCAGCAGACAGGTATCAAGCACAGATACGCAGTATTTT.